This T cell receptor (beta chain) is from a study of T cell repertoires in cytomegalovirus infection. Per the germline V gene, CDR1 is DFQATT and CDR2 is SNEGSKA (reference sequence). This CDR3 has 14 amino acids. J gave up 8 bases and V 0 bases, and 6 bases lay outside the gene matches. TCRdb recomputed calls from the reads with MiXCR, one row per CDR3 protein. This sample has 900,000 to 950,000 distinct CDR3 sequences, with roughly 30% found just once. About this clonotype itself: Its antigen is currently unknown.

This chain joins TRBV20-1 and TRBJ2-4, with 8 bases fitting TRBD2. This TCR derives from a human donor in good health (CMV status not recorded). Some clones in this sample may be carry-over from other donors' samples. The material was cultured CD8+ T cells from PBMCs, obtained from culture after CMV antigen stimulation. CDR3 loop: CSARDRGGRDIQYF. CDR3 coding DNA: TGCAGTGCTAGAGATCGGGGGGGCCGAGACATTCAGTACTTC.